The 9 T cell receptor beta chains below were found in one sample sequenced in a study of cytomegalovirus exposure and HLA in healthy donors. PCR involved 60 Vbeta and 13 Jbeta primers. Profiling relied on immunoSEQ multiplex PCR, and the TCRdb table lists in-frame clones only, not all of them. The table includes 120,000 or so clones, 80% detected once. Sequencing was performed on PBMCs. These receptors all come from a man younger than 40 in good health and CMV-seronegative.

In DNA form, the CDR3 reads TGTGCCAGCAGCGTAGCGGGCGGGAGGGCTGGCAATGAGCAGTTCTTC. Its translation is CASSVAGGRAGNEQFF. The genes are TRBV9 and TRBJ2-1, with 9 bases matching TRBD2. Germline loops: CDR1 SGDLS, CDR2 YYNGEE. This CDR3 has 16 residues. V dropped 0 bases and J dropped 6; count of bases not matched to a gene: 7.

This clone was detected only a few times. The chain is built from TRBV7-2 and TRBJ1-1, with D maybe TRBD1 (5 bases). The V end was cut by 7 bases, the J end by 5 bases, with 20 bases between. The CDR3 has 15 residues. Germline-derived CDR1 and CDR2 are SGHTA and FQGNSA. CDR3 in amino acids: CASTTRQLGRTEAFF. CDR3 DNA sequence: TGTGCCAGCACCACTCGACAGTTAGGGAGGACTGAAGCTTTCTTT.

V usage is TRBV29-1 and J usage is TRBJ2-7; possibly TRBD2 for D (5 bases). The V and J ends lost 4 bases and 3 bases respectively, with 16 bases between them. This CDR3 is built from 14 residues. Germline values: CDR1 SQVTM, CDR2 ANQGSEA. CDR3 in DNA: TGCAGCGTTGGGGTATGGCTAGCCGACTACGAGCAGTACTTC. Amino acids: CSVGVWLADYEQYF.

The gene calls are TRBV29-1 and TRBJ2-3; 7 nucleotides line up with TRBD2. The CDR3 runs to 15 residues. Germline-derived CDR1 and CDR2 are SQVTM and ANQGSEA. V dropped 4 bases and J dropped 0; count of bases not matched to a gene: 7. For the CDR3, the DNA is TGCAGCGTTGCCCCTCCTAGCGGAAGCACAGATACGCAGTATTTT. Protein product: CSVAPPSGSTDTQYF.

CDR3 in amino acids: CASSYSANGVSYEQYF. In DNA form, the CDR3 reads TGTGCCAGCAGTTACTCAGCCAACGGGGTCTCCTACGAGCAGTACTTC. The chain links TRBV6-5 to TRBJ2-7; D may be TRBD2 (5 bases). Trimming pared 0 bases from V and 0 bases from J, leaving 12 bases between. Germline lookup yields CDR1 MNHEY and CDR2 SVGAGI. The CDR3 covers 16 residues.

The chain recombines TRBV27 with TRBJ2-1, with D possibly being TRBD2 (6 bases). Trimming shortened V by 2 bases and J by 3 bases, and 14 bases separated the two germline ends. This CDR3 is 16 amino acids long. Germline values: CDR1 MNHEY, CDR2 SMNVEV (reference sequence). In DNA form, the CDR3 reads TGTGCCAGCAGTTTAGATTCACGGGAGAACTACAATGAGCAGTTCTTC. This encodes CASSLDSRENYNEQFF.

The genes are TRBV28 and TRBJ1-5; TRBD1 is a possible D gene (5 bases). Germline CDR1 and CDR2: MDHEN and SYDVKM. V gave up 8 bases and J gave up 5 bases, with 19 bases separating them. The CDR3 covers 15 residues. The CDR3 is CASSPNGGGYQPQHF. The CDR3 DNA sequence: TGTGCCAGCTCTCCGAACGGGGGAGGTTATCAGCCCCAGCATTTT.

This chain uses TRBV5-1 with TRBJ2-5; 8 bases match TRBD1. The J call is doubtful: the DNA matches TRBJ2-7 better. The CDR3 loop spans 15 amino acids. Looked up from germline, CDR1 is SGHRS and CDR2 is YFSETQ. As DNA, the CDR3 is TGCGCCAGCAGCTTGGTCGTCGGACAGGGTGGCGAGCAGTACTTC. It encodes CASSLVVGQGGEQYF.

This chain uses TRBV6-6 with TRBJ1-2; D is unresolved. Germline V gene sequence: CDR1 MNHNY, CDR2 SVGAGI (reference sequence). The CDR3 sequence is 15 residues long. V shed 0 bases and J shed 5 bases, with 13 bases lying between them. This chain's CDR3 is CASSYSDSPGYGYTF. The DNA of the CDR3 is TGTGCCAGCAGTTACTCAGACTCCCCGGGGTATGGCTACACCTTC.